The clone carrying this T cell receptor (beta chain) was seen a few times. Its antigen remains unknown. The data originate from a study of post-analysis software for immune sequencing data. Whole-study context: The patients showed relapsing-remitting, secondary progressive and progressive-relapsing multiple sclerosis courses.

Study-wide results and caveats: In patients, about 5 TRBV segments were more frequent than in controls, with TRBV5-6, TRBV5-1 and TRBV20-1 among them. The F measure placed samples prepared in the same batch into strongly shared clusters. Patients with multiple sclerosis recorded significantly lower normalized Chao1 diversity than controls, the study found.

Prepared libraries of TCR beta cDNA carried unique molecular identifiers. Via MiXCR, TCRdb re-called the PCR reads, giving one row per CDR3 protein. Here the sample spans 800,000 to 950,000 distinct CDR3 sequences, roughly 58% being singletons. The ends were cut back, 3 bases at V and 5 bases at J, with 10 bases in the middle. The CDR3 is 13 residues long. Germline CDR1 MNHEY, CDR2 SVGAGI. Sequenced input: blood. This clonotype was obtained from a girl aged 10-17 years with multiple sclerosis. This chain connects TRBV6-5 to TRBJ1-2; D uncertain. CDR3 in amino acids: CASSYDLGYGYTF. In DNA, the CDR3 is TGTGCCAGCAGTTATGACTTGGGTTATGGCTACACCTTC.